A single sample is the source of the 32 T cell receptor beta chains below, sequenced in a study of cytomegalovirus exposure and HLA in healthy donors. Primers for the PCR totalled 60 Vbeta and 13 Jbeta. The table came from immunoSEQ multiplex PCR; TCRdb's copy has only in-frame clones and leaves some out. The repertoire consists of 150,000 or so clones, with over 75% occurring once and the leading ten covering more than 4%. What was sequenced was PBMCs. These receptors came from a male donor in good health and CMV-seropositive.

Of note for this clone: Here the CDR3 omits its conserved ending phenylalanine or tryptophan, so a read error is the likely source. No DNA is shown, since the ends of the CDR3 on it are uncertain; the CDR3 is the one TCRdb lists. V and J are TRBV7-9 and TRBJ2-7; the table names TRBD1, a call not compared with the DNA. Germline CDR1 is SEHNR and CDR2 is FQNEAQ (reference sequence). Ends included, the CDR3 has 10 residues. CDR3 loop: CSSSLNHRAI.

Concerning this clone: An end of the junction does not agree with germline; a read error may underlie this. V is TRBV7-9 and J is TRBJ1-6; D is unclear. CDR1 and CDR2 (germline): SEHNR, FQNEAQ (reference sequence). The CDR3 has 13 amino acids. The CDR3 nucleotides are TGTTCCAGCAGCTTATCAGGAAATTCACCCCTCCACTTT. Translation: CSSSLSGNSPLHF.

This chain uses TRBV15 with TRBJ1-5; TRBD1 might be the D (5 bases). Germline CDR1 LNHNV, CDR2 YYDKDF (reference sequence). This CDR3 comprises 15 residues. V was shortened by 5 bases and J by 1 base, with 12 bases between the two germline ends. The CDR3 reads CATSLGGVSNQPQHF. The CDR3 DNA sequence: TGTGCCACCAGCTTGGGGGGTGTGAGCAATCAGCCCCAGCATTTT.

Only a few counts were recorded for this clone. J is TRBJ2-7 and V is TRBV7-8; 12 nucleotides agree with TRBD2. V gave up 3 bases and J gave up 11 bases; unmatched junction bases: 11. The CDR3 has 15 amino acids. Germline loops: CDR1 SGHVS, CDR2 FQNEAQ. The CDR3 region is CASSFLTLGLAGEYF. The CDR3 DNA sequence: TGTGCCAGCAGCTTCCTTACCTTGGGACTAGCGGGTGAGTACTTC.

The chain recombines TRBV27 with TRBJ1-2; D not certain. This CDR3 region has 11 residues. Deletions cut 9 bases from V and 2 bases from J, with 7 bases between. CDR1 is MNHEY and CDR2 is SMNVEV in the germline V gene (reference sequence). CDR3 amino acids: CARTKNYGYTF. In DNA, the CDR3 is TGTGCCAGGACAAAAAACTATGGCTACACCTTC.

The J gene is TRBJ2-7, the V gene TRBV5-6; TRBD2 matches at 13 bases. This CDR3 comprises 15 residues. Per germline, CDR1 SGHDT and CDR2 YYEEEE. V dropped 4 bases and J dropped 4; count of bases not matched to a gene: 5. The CDR3 protein is CASSQGLAGLYEQYF. The CDR3 bases are TGTGCCAGCAGCCAGGGACTAGCGGGATTATACGAGCAGTACTTC. The whole variable domain, remainder taken from reference TRBV5-6 and TRBJ2-7, is DAGVTQSPTHLIKTRGQQVTLRCSPKSGHDTVSWYQQALGQGPQFIFQYYEEEERQRGNFPDRFSGHQFPNYSSELNVNALLLGDSALYLCASSQGLAGLYEQYFGPGTRLTVT.

This clone appeared a few times. This chain joins TRBV5-4 and TRBJ1-4, with D perhaps matching TRBD1 (6 bases). V gave up 0 bases and J gave up 5 bases, with 23 bases separating them. The CDR3 contains 19 residues. Germline CDR1 and CDR2: SGHNT and YYREEE (reference sequence). CDR3 loop: CASSLDPRGAGQLNEKLFF. As DNA, the CDR3 is TGTGCCAGCAGCTTGGATCCTCGGGGGGCCGGGCAACTAAATGAAAAACTGTTTTTT.

The rearrangement joins TRBV27 to TRBJ2-3; weak D call: TRBD1 (6 bases). CDR3 size: 14 residues. With 3 bases removed from V and 5 bases from J, the gap between germline ends came to 12 bases. CDR1 is MNHEY and CDR2 is SMNVEV in the germline V gene (reference sequence). The CDR3 DNA reads TGTGCCAGCAGTTTTTTCGTAGGGGGAGATACGCAGTATTTT. Its translation is CASSFFVGGDTQYF.

For the CDR3, the DNA is TGTGCCAGCAGCTTAGTTTCCAGAGGGGAGCAGTACTTC. Translated, it gives CASSLVSRGEQYF. The chain combines TRBV11-3 with TRBJ2-7; perhaps TRBD2 as D (5 bases). The CDR3 sequence is 13 residues long. Between the trimmed V and J ends, which lost 1 base and 7 bases, there was a span of 11 bases. Looked up from germline, CDR1 is SGHNT and CDR2 is YENEEA.

The genes are TRBV9 and TRBJ1-5; tentatively, D is TRBD1 (6 bases). Trimming pared 0 bases from V and 11 bases from J, leaving 12 bases between. This CDR3 region has 13 residues. Germline loops: CDR1 SGDLS, CDR2 YYNGEE. The CDR3 bases are TGTGCCAGCAGCGTAGAGACTTCAGGGGCCCAGCATTTT. Translating gives CASSVETSGAQHF. The full variable domain, with the rest looked up from reference TRBV9 and TRBJ1-5, is DSGVTQTPKHLITATGQRVTLRCSPRSGDLSVYWYQQSLDQGLQFLIQYYNGEERAKGNILERFSAQQFPDLHSELNLSSLELGDSALYFCASSVETSGAQHFGDGTRLSIL.

This clone was seen once. V is TRBV6-5 and J is TRBJ2-1; 10 nucleotides align to TRBD1. After removal of 7 bases from V and 4 bases from J, the junction contained 7 bases not matched to a gene. Germline V lookup: CDR1 MNHEY, CDR2 SVGAGI. The CDR3 is 15 residues long. CDR3 bases: TGTGCCAGCACCCCGGGGACAGGGGCGTACAATGAGCAGTTCTTC. Its translation is CASTPGTGAYNEQFF.

The chain employs TRBV30 and TRBJ1-6; D possibly corresponds to TRBD1 (6 bases). This CDR3 has 12 residues. The V gene lost 7 bases and the J gene lost 8 bases, with 12 bases spanning the gap. The germline V gene has CDR1 GTSNPN and CDR2 SVGIG (reference sequence). CDR3 amino acids: CASGGRDSPLHF. The DNA for the CDR3 is TGTGCCTCTGGGGGCAGGGATTCACCCCTCCACTTT. Full variable domain (rest looked up from reference TRBV30 and TRBJ1-6): SQTIHQWPATLVQPVGSPLSLECTVEGTSNPNLYWYRQAAGRGLQLLFYSVGIGQISSEVPQNLSASRPQDRQFILSSKKLLLSDSGFYLCASGGRDSPLHFGNGTRLTVT.

The chain is built from TRBV7-8 and TRBJ2-5, with 9 bases aligning to TRBD2. The germline CDR1 and CDR2 sequences are SGHVS and FQNEAQ. There are 16 residues in the CDR3. V lost 2 bases and J lost 2; bases outside the gene matches: 6. Written as DNA, the CDR3 is TGTGCCAGCAGCTTAAATGGTCTAGCGGGGCAAGAGACCCAGTACTTC. Translation: CASSLNGLAGQETQYF. The full variable domain, its missing parts supplied by reference TRBV7-8 and TRBJ2-5, is GAGVSQSPRYKVAKRGQDVALRCDPISGHVSLFWYQQALGQGPEFLTYFQNEAQLDKSGLPSDRFFAERPEGSVSTLKIQRTQQEDSAVYLCASSLNGLAGQETQYFGPGTRLLVL.

The V and J genes are TRBV1 and TRBJ2-3; the table's D gene call, TRBD2, was not cross checked with the DNA. TRBV1 counts as a pseudogene. There are 22 residues in the CDR3. CDR3 in amino acids: CTSSRFVDCWTSGKPSADTQYF. The CDR3, as DNA: TGCACCAGCAGCCGTTTCGTCGATTGTTGGACTAGCGGGAAACCCAGCGCAGATACGCAGTATTTT.

The genes are TRBV9 and TRBJ2-1; 9 bases are shared with TRBD2. Germline V gene sequence: CDR1 SGDLS, CDR2 YYNGEE. This CDR3 comprises 15 residues. J gave up 2 bases and V 4 bases, and 4 bases lay outside the gene matches. The CDR3 region is CASSLAGRAYNEQFF. CDR3 sequence (DNA): TGTGCCAGCAGCCTAGCGGGGAGGGCCTACAATGAGCAGTTCTTC.

The chain uses TRBV15 and TRBJ2-3, with D perhaps TRBD2 (5 bases). Trimming took off 3 bases at V and 0 bases at J, with 10 bases between the two ends. The germline V gene has CDR1 LNHNV and CDR2 YYDKDF (reference sequence). This CDR3 contains 15 residues. In DNA, the CDR3 is TGTGCCACCAGCAGGGGGAGTTCTAGCACAGATACGCAGTATTTT. Translating it yields CATSRGSSSTDTQYF.

The chain is built from TRBV5-8 and TRBJ2-5; D remains ambiguous. The germline CDR1 and CDR2 sequences are SGHTS and YDEGEE. The CDR3 is 13 residues long. Trimming pared 1 base from V and 0 bases from J, leaving 4 bases between. The CDR3 here is CASSLTDQETQYF. The CDR3 nucleotides are TGTGCCAGCAGCTTGACAGACCAAGAGACCCAGTACTTC.

The V gene is TRBV28, the J gene TRBJ1-5; D gene ambiguous. Germline loops: CDR1 MDHEN, CDR2 SYDVKM. The CDR3 consists of 15 residues. Trimming removed 5 bases from V and 4 bases from J, with 15 bases in between. CDR3 residues: CASSPVGGPNQPQHF. CDR3 coding DNA: TGTGCCAGCAGTCCTGTGGGAGGGCCGAATCAGCCCCAGCATTTT.

This chain joins TRBV11-2 and TRBJ2-3; TRBD2 agrees at 8 bases. Trimming took 10 bases from V and 0 from J; bases not matched to a gene: 9. CDR1 is SGHAT, CDR2 FQNNGV, per germline. The CDR3 consists of 15 residues. The CDR3 DNA reads as TGTGCCACAGTCCGGGGGGGGACTAGCACAGATACGCAGTATTTT. Translating it yields CATVRGGTSTDTQYF.

This CDR3 is CAWRDRAISGNTIYF. The CDR3 bases are TGTGCCTGGAGGGACAGGGCGATCTCTGGAAACACCATATATTTT. The J gene is TRBJ1-3, the V gene TRBV30; 8 nucleotides agree with TRBD1. The CDR3 extends over 15 amino acids. The V gene's germline CDR1 is GTSNPN and CDR2 SVGIG (reference sequence). The V segment lost 3 bases and the J segment 0 bases; nucleotides outside the gene matches: 4.

The genes are TRBV27 and TRBJ2-7; possible D gene TRBD1, 6 bases. The CDR3 is 14 amino acids. Between the trimmed V and J ends, which lost 9 bases and 0 bases, there was a span of 15 bases. CDR1 and CDR2 from the germline V gene are MNHEY and SMNVEV (reference sequence). The CDR3 here is CASLRTVRSYEQYF. The CDR3 DNA sequence: TGTGCCAGTCTTAGGACAGTACGCTCCTACGAGCAGTACTTC.

The V and J genes are TRBV6-5 and TRBJ2-5; the D gene is possibly TRBD2 (6 bases). The V end was cut by 5 bases, the J end by 2 bases, with 12 bases between. The V gene's germline CDR1 is MNHEY and CDR2 SVGAGI. The CDR3 has 14 amino acids. CDR3 in amino acids: CASSDLTRQETQYF. In nucleotides, the CDR3 is TGTGCCAGCAGTGACTTGACTAGACAAGAGACCCAGTACTTC.

The rearrangement joins TRBV16 to TRBJ1-2; D might be TRBD1 (5 bases). Deletions cut 0 bases from V and 3 bases from J, with 8 bases between. Germline V gives CDR1 KGHSY, CDR2 FQNENV. The CDR3 extends over 14 amino acids. The CDR3 sequence: CASSQSKGHYGYTF. CDR3 coding DNA: TGTGCCAGCAGCCAATCGAAGGGGCACTATGGCTACACCTTC.

CDR3 amino acids: CASSQDSSATGLYNEQFF. The CDR3 region has the DNA TGTGCCAGCAGCCAAGACTCTTCGGCCACGGGTCTCTACAATGAGCAGTTCTTC. V is TRBV4-2 and J is TRBJ2-1, with D uncertain. Trimming cost V 0 bases and J 3 bases, with 18 bases left between them. The CDR3 has 18 residues. CDR1 is LGHNA, CDR2 YNFKEQ, per germline.

The chain links TRBV2 to TRBJ2-1; 8 nucleotides line up with TRBD2. This CDR3 has 14 amino acids. Germline V lookup: CDR1 SNHLY, CDR2 FYNNEI. The V and J ends lost 6 bases and 8 bases, in that order; junction bases with no gene match: 9. The CDR3 loop reads CASSAGLGVDEQFF. The CDR3 coding sequence is TGTGCCAGCAGCGCGGGACTAGGGGTCGATGAGCAGTTCTTC.

The chain couples TRBV6-1 to TRBJ2-7, with D possibly TRBD1 on 6 matching bases. CDR1 is MNHNS and CDR2 is SASEGT in the germline V gene. Trimming stripped 5 bases from V and 0 bases from J, with 14 bases between. This CDR3 contains 15 residues. CDR3 sequence: CASSNRDMGSYEQYF. CDR3 nucleotides: TGTGCCAGCAGTAACCGGGACATGGGCTCCTACGAGCAGTACTTC.

The chain couples TRBV5-4 to TRBJ2-7; D is possibly TRBD1 (5 bases). The germline gives CDR1 SGHNT, CDR2 YYREEE (reference sequence). Trimming removed 0 bases from V and 3 bases from J, with 10 bases in between. The CDR3 runs to 14 residues. The CDR3 DNA is TGTGCCAGCAGCTTGGGGGGCAGAGACTACGAGCAGTACTTC. Its translation is CASSLGGRDYEQYF.

This chain joins TRBV7-9 and TRBJ1-3, with D tentatively TRBD1 (6 bases). V gave up 3 bases and J gave up 1 base, with 10 bases separating them. Germline assignment: CDR1 SEHNR and CDR2 FQNEAQ (reference sequence). This CDR3 has 15 residues. DNA of the CDR3: TGTGCCAGCAGCTTCACAGGGCTGTCTGGAAACACCATATATTTT. This gives the protein CASSFTGLSGNTIYF. Variable domain in full (rest from reference TRBV7-9 and TRBJ1-3): DTGVSQNPRHKITKRGQNVTFRCDPISEHNRLYWYRQTLGQGPEFLTYFQNEAQLEKSRLLSDRFSAERPKGSFSTLEIQRTEQGDSAMYLCASSFTGLSGNTIYFGEGSWLTVV.

The V call is TRBV7-3, the J call TRBJ2-2; D remains ambiguous. The CDR3 loop spans 11 amino acids. The V and J ends lost 5 bases and 8 bases respectively, with 6 bases between them. Germline V gene data show CDR1 as SGHTA and CDR2 as FQGTGA. CDR3 sequence: CASSAGGELFF. The CDR3 coding sequence is TGTGCCAGCAGCGCCGGGGGGGAGCTGTTTTTT.

The V call is TRBV9, the J call TRBJ2-2; D might be TRBD1 (6 bases). Trimming cost V 4 bases and J 6 bases, with 19 bases left between them. CDR3 length equals 16 residues. CDR1 SGDLS and CDR2 YYNGEE come from the germline V gene. As DNA, the CDR3 is TGTGCCAGCAGCCCCGTGGGGGCTAGTACGGCCGGGGAGCTGTTTTTT. As protein: CASSPVGASTAGELFF.

The rearrangement links TRBV7-8 to TRBJ2-1; 8 bases map to TRBD2. V gave up 1 base and J gave up 2 bases; unmatched junction bases: 13. Germline values: CDR1 SGHVS, CDR2 FQNEAQ. The CDR3 is 19 residues long. The CDR3 nucleotides read TGTGCCAGCAGCTTAGAGGGGGACTCGGCGGGAGGCCCCTACAATGAGCAGTTCTTC. It codes for CASSLEGDSAGGPYNEQFF.

The rearrangement links TRBV7-2 to TRBJ2-1; 7 nucleotides agree with TRBD2. CDR3 length: 15 amino acids. The trim removed 5 bases at V and 1 base at J, leaving 5 bases unmatched. Germline V gene sequence: CDR1 SGHTA, CDR2 FQGNSA. The CDR3 sequence is CASSLRGDSYNEQFF. In nucleotides, the CDR3 is TGTGCCAGCAGCCTACGGGGGGATTCCTACAATGAGCAGTTCTTC.